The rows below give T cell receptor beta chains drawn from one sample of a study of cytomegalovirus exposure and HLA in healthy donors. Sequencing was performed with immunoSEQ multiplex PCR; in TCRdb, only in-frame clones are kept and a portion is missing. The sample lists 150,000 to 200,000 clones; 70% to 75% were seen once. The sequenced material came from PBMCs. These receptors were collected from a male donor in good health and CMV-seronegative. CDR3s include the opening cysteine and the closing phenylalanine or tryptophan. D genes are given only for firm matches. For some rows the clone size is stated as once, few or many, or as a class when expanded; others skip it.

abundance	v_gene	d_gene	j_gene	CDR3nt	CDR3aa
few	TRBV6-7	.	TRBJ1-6	TGTGCCACCCCGGAGGGCCTTCCTTTTAGCTCCTATAATTCACCCCTCCACTTT	CATPEGLPFSSYNSPLHF
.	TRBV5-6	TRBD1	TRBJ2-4	TGTGCCAGCAGCCGGACAGGTGCGGTGGACATTCAGTACTTC	CASSRTGAVDIQYF
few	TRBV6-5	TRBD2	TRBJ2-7	TGTGCCAGCAGTTACTCGGGTAGCGGGGGCTACGAGCAGTACTTC	CASSYSGSGGYEQYF
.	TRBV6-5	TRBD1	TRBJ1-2	TGTGCCAGCAGAGTGGGGACAGGGATAGGCTACACCTTC	CASRVGTGIGYTF
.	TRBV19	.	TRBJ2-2	TGTGCCAGTAGTATCTCACGGACTGGGGAGCTGTTTTTT	CASSISRTGELFF
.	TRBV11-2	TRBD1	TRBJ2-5	TGTGCCAGCAGCTTAGGTTGGGACAGTCAAGAGACCCAGTACTTC	CASSLGWDSQETQYF
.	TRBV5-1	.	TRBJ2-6	TGCGCCAGCAGCTTGGACCCCCCGAGCTCTGGGGCCAACGTCCTGACTTTC	CASSLDPPSSGANVLTF
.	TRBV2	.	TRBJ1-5	TGTGCCAGCCGGGCTAACAGGGTCGGTCAGCCCCAGCATTTT	CASRANRVGQPQHF
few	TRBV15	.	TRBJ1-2	TGTGCCACCAGCAGAGAGGGGAGAGGGTACACCTTC	CATSREGRGYTF
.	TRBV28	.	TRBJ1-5	TGTGCCAGCAGTGACTTAAGAAATCAGCCCCAGCATTTT	CASSDLRNQPQHF
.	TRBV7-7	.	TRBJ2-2	TGTGCCAGCAGCGTCACTAGTGGTCTCACCGGGGAGCTGTTTTTT	CASSVTSGLTGELFF
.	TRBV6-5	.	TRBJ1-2	TGTGCCAGCAGTTACAGTACTCCAGGGGAACGGGGCTACACCTTC	CASSYSTPGERGYTF
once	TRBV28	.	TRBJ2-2	TGTGCCAGCAGTTTCGGAATTCCCAGGGCATTCACCGGGGAGCTGTTTTTT	CASSFGIPRAFTGELFF
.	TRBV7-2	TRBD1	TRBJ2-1	TGTGCCAGCAGCCTCGGGACAGTCCTTAGCTCCTACAATGAGCAGTTCTTC	CASSLGTVLSSYNEQFF
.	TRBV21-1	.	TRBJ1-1	TGTGCCAGCATAAATGGGGCAAGGGACATGAACACTGAAGCTTTCTTT	CASINGARDMNTEAFF
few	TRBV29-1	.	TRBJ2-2	TGCAGCGTTTATTCAGGGTTGAACACCGGGGAGCTGTTTTTT	CSVYSGLNTGELFF
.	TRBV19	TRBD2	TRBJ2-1	TGTGCCAGTAGTTTAAGGACTAGCGAGACCTACAATGAGCAGTTCTTC	CASSLRTSETYNEQFF
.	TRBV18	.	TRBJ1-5	TGTGCCAGCTCACAGGGGGACAATCAGCCCCAGCATTTT	CASSQGDNQPQHF
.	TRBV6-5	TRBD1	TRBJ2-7	TGTGCCAGCAGTTACGACAGGGAACCCTACGAGCAGTACTTC	CASSYDREPYEQYF
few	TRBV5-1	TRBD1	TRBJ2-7	TGCGCCAGCAGCTTGGGCCCCGGGACAGTGGTCTACGAGCAGTACTTC	CASSLGPGTVVYEQYF
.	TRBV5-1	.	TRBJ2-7	TGCGCCAGCCTAACTAGTCCTTCGGGGAACGAGCAGTACTTC	CASLTSPSGNEQYF
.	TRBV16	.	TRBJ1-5	TGTGCCAGCAGCCGGGAGGATAGCAATCAGCCCCAGCATTTT	CASSREDSNQPQHF
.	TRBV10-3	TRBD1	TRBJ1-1	TGTGCCATCACTCGGACAGGGGGCGGGGGTGCCACTGAAGCTTTCTTT	CAITRTGGGGATEAFF
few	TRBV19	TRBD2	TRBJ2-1	TGTGCCAGTAGCACCGGGACTAGCGCAACCTATGAGCAGTTCTTC	CASSTGTSATYEQFF
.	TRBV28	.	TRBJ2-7	TGTGCCAGCAGTTTTAGGGGATTGGGTGAGCAGTACTTC	CASSFRGLGEQYF
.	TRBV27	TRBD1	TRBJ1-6	TGTGCCAGCAGTTCACCGGGACAGGGGAGTTCACCCCTCCACTTT	CASSSPGQGSSPLHF